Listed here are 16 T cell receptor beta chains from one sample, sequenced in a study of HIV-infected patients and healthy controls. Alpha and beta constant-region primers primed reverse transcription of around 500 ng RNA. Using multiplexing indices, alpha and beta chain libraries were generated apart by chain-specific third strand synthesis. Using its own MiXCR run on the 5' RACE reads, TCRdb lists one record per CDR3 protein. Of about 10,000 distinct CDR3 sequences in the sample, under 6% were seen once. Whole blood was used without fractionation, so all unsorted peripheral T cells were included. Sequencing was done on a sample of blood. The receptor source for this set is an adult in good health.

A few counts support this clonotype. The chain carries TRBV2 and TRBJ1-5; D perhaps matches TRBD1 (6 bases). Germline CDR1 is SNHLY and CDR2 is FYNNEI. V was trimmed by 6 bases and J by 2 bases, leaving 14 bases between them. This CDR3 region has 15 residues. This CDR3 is CASSICQGCNQPQHF. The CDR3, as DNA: TGTGCCAGCAGCATTTGTCAGGGGTGCAATCAGCCCCAGCATTTT.

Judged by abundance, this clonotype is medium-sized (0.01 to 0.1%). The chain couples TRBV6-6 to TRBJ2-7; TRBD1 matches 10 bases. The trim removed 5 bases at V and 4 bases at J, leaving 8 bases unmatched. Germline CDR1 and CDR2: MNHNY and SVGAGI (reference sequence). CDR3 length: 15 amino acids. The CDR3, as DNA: TGTGCCAGCAGTCCCCAGACAGGGGGCGAATACGAGCAGTACTTC. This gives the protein CASSPQTGGEYEQYF.

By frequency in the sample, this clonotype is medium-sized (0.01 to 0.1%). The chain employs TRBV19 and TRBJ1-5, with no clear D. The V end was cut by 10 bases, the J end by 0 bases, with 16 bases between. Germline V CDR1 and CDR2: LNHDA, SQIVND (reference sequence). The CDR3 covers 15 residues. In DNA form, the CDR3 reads TGTGCCACCGCGAGACAACCCAATAGCAATCAGCCCCAGCATTTT. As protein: CATARQPNSNQPQHF.

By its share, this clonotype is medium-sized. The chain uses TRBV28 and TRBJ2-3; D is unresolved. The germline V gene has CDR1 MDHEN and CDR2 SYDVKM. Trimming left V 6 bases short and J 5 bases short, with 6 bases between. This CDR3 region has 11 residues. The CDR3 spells CASRNRDTQYF. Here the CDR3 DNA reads TGTGCCAGCAGGAATAGAGATACGCAGTATTTT.

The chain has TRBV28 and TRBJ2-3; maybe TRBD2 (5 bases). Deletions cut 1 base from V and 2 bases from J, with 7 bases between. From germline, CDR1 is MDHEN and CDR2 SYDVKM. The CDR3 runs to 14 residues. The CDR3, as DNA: TGTGCCAGCAGTTTATACGGGGACACAGATACGCAGTATTTT. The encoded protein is CASSLYGDTDTQYF.

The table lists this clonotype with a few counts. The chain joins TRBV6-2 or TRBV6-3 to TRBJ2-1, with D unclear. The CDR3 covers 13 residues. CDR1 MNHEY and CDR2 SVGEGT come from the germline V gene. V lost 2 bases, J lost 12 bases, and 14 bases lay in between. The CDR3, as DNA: TGTGCCAGCAGTTACCCCGCCGGGCTTGGGCAGTTCTTC. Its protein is CASSYPAGLGQFF.

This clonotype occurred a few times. Here the CDR3 DNA reads TGTGCCAGCAGCTTAGACAGGGTGGTTCAGCCCCAGCATTTT. The encoded protein is CASSLDRVVQPQHF. This rearrangement joins TRBV7-9 to TRBJ1-5, with D perhaps TRBD1 (6 bases). The germline V gene encodes CDR1 SEHNR and CDR2 FQNEAQ (reference sequence). The CDR3 length is 14 residues. The V gene lost 1 base and the J gene lost 6 bases, with 10 bases spanning the gap.

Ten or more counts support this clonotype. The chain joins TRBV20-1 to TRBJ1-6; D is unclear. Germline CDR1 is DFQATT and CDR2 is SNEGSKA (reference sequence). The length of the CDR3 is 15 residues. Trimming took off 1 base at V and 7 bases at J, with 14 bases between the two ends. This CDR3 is CSARVSSLGNSPLHF. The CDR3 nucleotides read TGCAGTGCTAGAGTTAGCAGCCTCGGGAATTCACCCCTCCACTTT.

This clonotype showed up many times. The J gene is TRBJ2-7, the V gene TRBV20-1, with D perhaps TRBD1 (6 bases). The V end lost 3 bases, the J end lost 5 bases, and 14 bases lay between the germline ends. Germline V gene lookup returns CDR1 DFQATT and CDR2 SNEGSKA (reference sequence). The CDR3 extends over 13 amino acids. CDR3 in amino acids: CSASGIQGDEQYF. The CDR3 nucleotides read TGCAGTGCTAGTGGGATACAGGGTGACGAGCAGTACTTC.

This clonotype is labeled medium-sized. The CDR3 DNA reads TGCGCCAGCAGCTCGCAAGGCCGGAATGGCTACACCTTC. It specifies CASSSQGRNGYTF. V and J are TRBV5-1 and TRBJ1-2; D call uncertain. Germline-derived CDR1 and CDR2 are SGHRS and YFSETQ. The germline V and J ends were trimmed by 3 bases and 6 bases, with 12 bases remaining between them. The CDR3 covers 13 residues.

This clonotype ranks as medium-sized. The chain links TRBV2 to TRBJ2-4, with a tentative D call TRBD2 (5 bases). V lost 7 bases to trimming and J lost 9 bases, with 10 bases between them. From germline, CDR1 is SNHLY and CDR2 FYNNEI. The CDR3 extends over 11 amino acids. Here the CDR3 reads CASKVEGIQYF. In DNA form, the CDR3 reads TGTGCCAGCAAGGTTGAGGGCATTCAGTACTTC.

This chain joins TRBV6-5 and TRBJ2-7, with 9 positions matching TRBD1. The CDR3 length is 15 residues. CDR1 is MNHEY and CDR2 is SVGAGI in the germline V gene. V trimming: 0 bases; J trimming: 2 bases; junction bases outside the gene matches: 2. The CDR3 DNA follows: TGTGCCAGCAGTTACTCCTGGACAGGGGCCTACGAGCAGTACTTC. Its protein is CASSYSWTGAYEQYF.

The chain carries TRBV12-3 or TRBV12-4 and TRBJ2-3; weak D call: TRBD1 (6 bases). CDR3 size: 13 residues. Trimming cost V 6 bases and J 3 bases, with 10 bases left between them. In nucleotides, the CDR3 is TGTGCCAGCAGAAACAGGGTGACAGATACGCAGTATTTT. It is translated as CASRNRVTDTQYF.

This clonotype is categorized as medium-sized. The CDR3 nucleotides are TGTGCCAGCAGACAAACCTTTAGTAGCGGAAGCTCCTACAATGAGCAGTTCTTC. Translation gives CASRQTFSSGSSYNEQFF. The chain has TRBV9 and TRBJ2-1; D possibly corresponds to TRBD2 (6 bases). Germline CDR1 reads SGDLS; CDR2 reads YYNGEE. V shed 5 bases and J shed 0 bases, with 21 bases lying between them. The CDR3 is 18 amino acids.

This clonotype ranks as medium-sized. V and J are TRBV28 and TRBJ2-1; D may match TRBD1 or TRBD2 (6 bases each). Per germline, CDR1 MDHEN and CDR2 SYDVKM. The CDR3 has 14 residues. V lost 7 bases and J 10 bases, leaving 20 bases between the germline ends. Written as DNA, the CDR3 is TGTGCCAGCATTTACCTATTATCCGGGGGCGAGCAGTTCTTC. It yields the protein CASIYLLSGGEQFF.

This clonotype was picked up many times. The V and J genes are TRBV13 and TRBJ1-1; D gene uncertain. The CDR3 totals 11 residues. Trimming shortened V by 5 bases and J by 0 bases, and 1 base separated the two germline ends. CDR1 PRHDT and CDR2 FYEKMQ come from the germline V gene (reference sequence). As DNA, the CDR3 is TGTGCCAGCAGCCTGAACACTGAAGCTTTCTTT. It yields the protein CASSLNTEAFF.